Listed below are T cell receptor beta chains from one sample, sequenced in a study of shared clonotypes between healthy human individuals. Sequenced by immunoSEQ multiplex PCR; TCRdb stores in-frame clones only, minus some. Of over a million clones in the sample, 95% to 97% were seen once. Sequencing was performed on naive CD4+ T cells sorted from blood. The source of these receptors is a man aged 25-45 years in good health. The CDR3 runs from the conserved cysteine through the conserved F or W. A D gene is named only where the DNA matches it firmly. The size entry is marked missing in some rows and otherwise reads once, few, many or a size class.

d_call clone_size j_call v_call cdr3_length cdr3_aa cdr3_nt
NA NA TRBJ2-3 TRBV6-5 15 CDSSYSGTSTDTQYF TGTGACAGCAGTTACTCCGGGACTAGCACAGATACGCAGTATTTT
TRBD2 NA TRBJ2-7 TRBV5-1 14 CASSLIAGSYEQYF TGCGCCAGCAGCTTGATAGCGGGATCGTACGAGCAGTACTTC
TRBD1 NA TRBJ1-1 TRBV7-9 15 CASSPQGGSNTEAFF TGTGCCAGCAGCCCCCAGGGGGGTTCCAACACTGAAGCTTTCTTT
NA NA TRBJ2-6 TRBV5-1 15 CASSPGLTGANVLTF TGCGCCAGCAGCCCCGGGCTCACTGGGGCCAACGTCCTGACTTTC
NA NA TRBJ2-7 TRBV6-1 13 CASSSRPSYEQYF TGTGCCAGCAGTTCCCGGCCCAGCTACGAGCAGTACTTC
TRBD1 NA TRBJ1-2 TRBV19 17 CASSHRGQGAGNYGYTF TGTGCCAGTAGCCACCGGGGACAGGGGGCTGGTAACTATGGCTACACCTTC
NA NA TRBJ2-4 TRBV11-2 13 CASSLVTGNIQYF TGTGCCAGCAGCTTAGTCACAGGGAACATTCAGTACTTC
NA NA TRBJ1-2 TRBV12-5 15 CASGLVGPANYGYTF TGTGCTAGTGGTTTGGTCGGGCCAGCTAACTATGGCTACACCTTC
NA NA TRBJ2-1 TRBV7-9 15 CASTGGSSSYNEQFF TGTGCCAGCACAGGAGGGTCGAGCTCCTACAATGAGCAGTTCTTC
NA NA TRBJ1-5 TRBV18 16 CASSPHSPGSNQPQHF TGTGCCAGCTCACCACATAGTCCCGGAAGCAATCAGCCCCAGCATTTT
TRBD1 few TRBJ1-2 TRBV5-8 16 CASSLRGDRGPNGYTF TGTGCCAGCAGCCTGAGGGGGGACAGGGGACCAAATGGCTACACCTTC
TRBD2 NA TRBJ2-7 TRBV9 15 CASSRRGSGNYEQYF TGTGCCAGCAGCCGCCGGGGAAGCGGGAACTACGAGCAGTACTTC
NA NA TRBJ1-1 TRBV27 15 CASLSRAAMNTEAFF TGTGCCAGCCTCAGCCGGGCAGCAATGAACACTGAAGCTTTCTTT
NA NA TRBJ2-5 TRBV7-9 14 CASSRISGEETQYF TGTGCCAGCAGCCGAATCTCGGGTGAAGAGACCCAGTACTTC
NA few TRBJ1-2 TRBV9 13 CASSVDRGYGYTF TGTGCCAGCAGCGTAGATAGAGGCTATGGCTACACCTTC
TRBD1 NA TRBJ1-1 TRBV19 15 CASDFPGQRNTEAFF TGTGCCAGCGACTTTCCGGGACAGAGGAACACTGAAGCTTTCTTT
TRBD1 NA TRBJ1-3 TRBV29-1 14 CSVDRRDRGDTIYF TGCAGCGTTGACCGTCGGGACAGGGGGGACACCATATATTTT
NA once TRBJ2-7 TRBV18 12 CASSPAGFEQYF TGTGCCAGCTCACCAGCAGGTTTCGAGCAGTACTTC
NA NA TRBJ1-2 TRBV5-1 15 CASSLRATVDPGYTF TGCGCCAGCAGCTTACGGGCAACAGTCGACCCCGGCTACACCTTC
NA NA TRBJ2-2 TRBV28 16 CASSPQQGIHTGELFF TGTGCCAGCAGTCCACAACAGGGTATCCACACCGGGGAGCTGTTTTTT
NA NA TRBJ1-4 TRBV9 15 CASSVGGGFPEKLFF TGTGCCAGCAGCGTAGGTGGGGGGTTCCCTGAAAAACTGTTTTTT
NA NA TRBJ1-2 TRBV29-1 11 CSVERGNGYTF TGCAGCGTTGAAAGGGGAAACGGCTACACCTTC
NA NA TRBJ1-3 TRBV5-5 18 CASSYRLSGLSSGNTIYF TGTGCCAGCAGCTATCGTTTATCCGGGTTGAGCTCTGGAAACACCATATATTTT
TRBD1 NA TRBJ2-2 TRBV15 14 CATGTGVNTGELFF TGTGCCACCGGGACAGGGGTGAACACCGGGGAGCTGTTTTTT
TRBD2 NA TRBJ2-2 TRBV19 15 CASSIFLADTGELFF TGTGCCAGTAGTATCTTCCTAGCGGACACCGGGGAGCTGTTTTTT
NA once TRBJ2-7 TRBV29-1 11 CSAGTSYEQYF TGCAGTGCCGGGACTTCCTACGAGCAGTACTTC
NA NA TRBJ1-5 TRBV28 17 CASSPVSGRTFNQPQHF TGTGCCAGCAGTCCGGTTTCCGGACGGACCTTCAATCAGCCCCAGCATTTT
TRBD1 NA TRBJ1-4 TRBV28 14 CASSYPSGGEKLFF TGTGCCAGCAGTTACCCCTCAGGGGGCGAAAAACTGTTTTTT
TRBD1 NA TRBJ1-2 TRBV18 16 CASSPPGGQGAYGYTF TGTGCCAGCTCACCACCGGGAGGACAGGGGGCGTATGGCTACACCTTC
NA NA TRBJ1-5 TRBV7-6 16 CASSQGVGGGNQPQHF TGTGCCAGCAGCCAAGGGGTGGGCGGCGGGAATCAGCCCCAGCATTTT
NA NA TRBJ2-7 TRBV2 12 CASSELSDEQYF TGTGCCAGCAGTGAATTGAGCGACGAGCAGTACTTC
TRBD2 NA TRBJ2-3 TRBV10-1 16 CASGGGLAGGTDTQYF TGCGCCAGCGGCGGCGGACTAGCGGGAGGGACAGATACGCAGTATTTT
TRBD1 NA TRBJ1-2 TRBV27 14 CASSMKGTGYGYTF TGTGCCAGCAGTATGAAGGGGACAGGCTATGGCTACACCTTC
NA NA TRBJ2-7 TRBV7-7 15 CASSLARLSCYEQYF TGTGCTAGCAGCTTAGCGAGGTTATCCTGCTACGAGCAGTACTTC
TRBD1 NA TRBJ1-4 TRBV6-6 12 CASSGQGGKLFF TGTGCCAGCAGTGGACAGGGGGGAAAACTGTTTTTT
TRBD1 NA TRBJ2-7 TRBV30 12 CAWSDRGYEQYF TGTGCCTGGAGTGACAGGGGCTACGAGCAGTACTTC
NA once TRBJ2-1 TRBV18 13 CASSFQGSNEQFF TGTGCCAGCTCATTTCAGGGATCCAATGAGCAGTTCTTC
NA NA TRBJ2-7 TRBV21-1 15 CASSQKKQGPYEQYF TGTGCCAGCAGCCAGAAGAAACAGGGTCCCTACGAGCAGTACTTC
NA NA TRBJ1-1 TRBV28 13 CASSQGRDTEAFF TGTGCCAGCAGTCAGGGTAGGGACACTGAAGCTTTCTTT
NA NA TRBJ1-1 TRBV30 13 CAYSGAGNTEAFF TGTGCCTACTCTGGGGCAGGGAACACTGAAGCTTTCTTT
NA few TRBJ2-3 TRBV6-5 12 CASRDSTDTQYF TGTGCCAGCAGGGACAGCACAGATACGCAGTATTTT
TRBD2 NA TRBJ2-7 TRBV9 15 CASSPRLARAYEQYF TGTGCCAGCAGCCCGCGACTAGCGCGTGCCTACGAGCAGTACTTC
TRBD2 NA TRBJ2-3 TRBV4-3 16 CASSQGGRTSGNTQYF TGCGCCAGCAGCCAAGGGGGACGGACTAGCGGGAATACGCAGTATTTT
NA NA TRBJ2-3 TRBV5-1 17 CASSLAFGGLVTDTQYF TGCGCCAGCAGCTTGGCGTTCGGAGGCCTTGTCACAGATACGCAGTATTTT
NA once TRBJ2-2 TRBV9 14 CASSAGLPTGELFF TGTGCCAGCAGCGCGGGCCTACCCACCGGGGAGCTGTTTTTT
NA NA TRBJ2-7 TRBV10-1 13 CASSEWLVPEQYF TGCGCCAGCAGTGAGTGGCTAGTCCCCGAGCAGTACTTC
NA NA TRBJ1-2 TRBV19 14 CASSTSGGDYGYTF TGTGCCAGTAGTACAAGCGGAGGGGACTATGGCTACACCTTC
NA NA TRBJ1-5 TRBV2 13 CASKGISNQPQHF TGTGCCAGCAAGGGTATTAGCAATCAGCCCCAGCATTTT
TRBD1 NA TRBJ2-7 TRBV6-4 13 CASSGTGSGEQYF TGTGCCAGCAGTGGGACAGGGTCCGGCGAGCAGTACTTC
NA NA TRBJ2-5 TRBV7-9 14 CASSLGAQGETQYF TGTGCCAGCAGCTTAGGGGCCCAGGGGGAGACCCAGTACTTC
NA NA TRBJ2-7 TRBV19 15 CASSILRDGAYEQYF TGTGCCAGTAGTATCCTCCGGGACGGTGCCTACGAGCAGTACTTC
TRBD1 NA TRBJ1-2 TRBV10-3 14 CAITSGQGNYGYTF TGTGCCATCACCTCGGGACAGGGAAACTATGGCTACACCTTC
NA NA TRBJ2-7 TRBV21-1 18 CASSKVGSGVAPTYEQYF TGTGCCAGCAGCAAAGTAGGGAGTGGGGTCGCGCCAACCTACGAGCAGTACTTC